This T cell receptor (beta chain) is drawn from a study of T cells in Graves' hyperthyroidism and ophthalmopathy. Findings and caveats of the study: Blood samples included most of the expanded thyroid clonotypes exceeding 0.001. In validation, the model predicted ophthalmopathy. These predictions came a median about 6.8 months before onset.

This clonotype was recorded many times. What it recognizes is unknown. Amplification of TCR beta CDR3 regions used RNA as the template. The study used the HTBI primer set for a first-round RT-PCR of the TCR CDR3. In TCRdb, the multiplex PCR reads were re-called with MiXCR into one record per CDR3 protein. The sample yields about 420,000 distinct CDR3 sequences, 15% to 19% seen once. The source of this sequence is a woman younger than 30 with Graves' hyperthyroidism. The source material was blood.

The CDR3 is CASTQAGGLSTTYTQYF. CDR3 bases: TGTGCCAGTACGCAAGCGGGGGGGCTCTCGACGACCTATACGCAGTATTTT. The chain uses TRBV7-9 and TRBJ2-3; 10 bases map to TRBD2. This CDR3 has 17 residues. V lost 9 bases to trimming and J lost 7 bases; unmatched junction nucleotides: 19. The germline gives CDR1 SEHNR, CDR2 FQNEAQ (reference sequence).